The 13 T cell receptor beta chains given below trace back to one sample, sequenced in a study of identical twins (dated by TCRdb to the mid-2010s). The library was obtained by 5' RACE. The sequencer listed for this sample is Illumina HiSeq 2000. TCRdb passed the public sequencing reads through fastp at Q25 and MiXCR, retaining productive beta sequences. Every entry covers one CDR3 protein and lists the most common genes and DNA from its rows. This sample comprises 500,000 to 600,000 distinct CDR3 sequences, 20% to 25% of them detected only once. Clones ranked in the top ten supply under 0.95% of the sample. These data are also associated with another study on T cells expressing NK-cell markers.

Sequencing was carried out using CD4+ T cells sorted from blood. Every receptor here comes from a woman younger than 35 in good health.

CDR3 loop: CASSVSQTGWGYTF. The CDR3 DNA follows: TGTGCCAGCAGCGTCTCCCAAACGGGTTGGGGCTACACCTTC. The chain is built from TRBV9 and TRBJ1-2; the D is unclear. CDR1 is SGDLS and CDR2 is YYNGEE in the germline V gene. CDR3 length: 14 residues. Trimming took off 2 bases at V and 8 bases at J, with 16 bases between the two ends.

The chain uses TRBV12-3 or TRBV12-4 and TRBJ1-6; a possible D gene is TRBD1 (5 bases). The CDR3 has 14 amino acids. The V end was cut by 6 bases, the J end by 10 bases, with 16 bases between. The CDR3 sequence: CASSRLRAESPLHF. The CDR3 DNA follows: TGTGCCAGCAGCCGCCTCAGGGCGGAATCACCCCTCCACTTT.

This chain joins TRBV10-3 and TRBJ1-2, with 9 positions matching TRBD1. Losses at the gene ends were 11 bases for V and 4 bases for J; bases not matched to a gene: 14. The CDR3 is made up of 15 amino acids. Germline CDR1 reads ENHRY; CDR2 reads SYGVKD. The CDR3 protein is CAPLGSGQGGYGYTF. The CDR3 DNA follows: TGTGCCCCCCTTGGGTCGGGACAGGGTGGCTATGGCTACACCTTC.

This clonotype was counted at least ten times. V usage is TRBV5-1 and J usage is TRBJ2-3; 13 bases match TRBD2. V shed 0 bases and J 6 bases; nucleotides not matched to a gene: 7. Germline V gene data show CDR1 as SGHRS and CDR2 as YFSETQ. The CDR3 is 17 residues long. CDR3 residues: CASSLGLAGGRQDTQYF. The DNA of the CDR3 is TGCGCCAGCAGCTTGGGACTAGCGGGGGGCCGCCAGGATACGCAGTATTTT.

The V gene is TRBV20-1, the J gene TRBJ2-7; possibly TRBD2 for D (5 bases). V was trimmed by 5 bases and J by 6 bases, leaving 20 bases between them. The CDR3 is made up of 14 amino acids. The germline CDR1 and CDR2 sequences are DFQATT and SNEGSKA (reference sequence). The CDR3: CSARPIGLAGEQYF. DNA of the CDR3: TGCAGTGCTCGCCCAATAGGCCTAGCTGGCGAGCAGTACTTC.

This clonotype was seen many times. The rearrangement uses TRBV6-5 and TRBJ1-2, with D unclear. The germline gives CDR1 MNHEY, CDR2 SVGAGI. Trimming removed 8 bases from V and 8 bases from J, with 9 bases in between. The CDR3 contains 10 residues. The CDR3 nucleotides are TGTGCCAGCTGGTCTTACGGCTACACCTTC. This translates into CASWSYGYTF.

This clonotype was seen only once. The chain recombines TRBV7-2 with TRBJ2-1, with D tentatively TRBD1 (5 bases). Germline CDR1 is SGHTA and CDR2 is FQGNSA. The CDR3 sequence is 12 residues long. V lost 10 bases to trimming and J lost 4 bases, with 11 bases between them. The CDR3 sequence is CATGHQYNEQFF. The CDR3 bases are TGTGCCACCGGACATCAGTACAATGAGCAGTTCTTC. Filled out from reference TRBV7-2 and TRBJ2-1, the complete variable domain reads GAGVSQSPSNKVTEKGKDVELRCDPISGHTALYWYRQSLGQGLEFLIYFQGNSAPDKSGLPSDRFSAERTGGSVSTLTIQRTQQEDSAVYLCATGHQYNEQFFGPGTRLTVL.

This clonotype appeared many times. V is TRBV7-9 and J is TRBJ1-2, with D perhaps TRBD1 (6 bases). The CDR3 has 14 residues. Trimming removed 5 bases from V and 2 bases from J, with 12 bases in between. Per the germline V gene, CDR1 is SEHNR and CDR2 is FQNEAQ (reference sequence). The CDR3 DNA reads as TGTGCCAGCAGCGCCCGGGGGCGCAACTATGGCTACACCTTC. Encoded protein: CASSARGRNYGYTF.

The rearrangement links TRBV6-2 or TRBV6-3 to TRBJ2-7; 11 bases fit TRBD1. Germline V gene data show CDR1 as MNHEY and CDR2 as SVGEGT. This CDR3 comprises 16 residues. The trim removed 7 bases at V and 4 bases at J, leaving 12 bases unmatched. Written as DNA, the CDR3 is TGTGCCAGCATGGGCTTCACGGGACAGGGGGTGTACGAGCAGTACTTC. Residues: CASMGFTGQGVYEQYF.

This clonotype turned up a few times. J is TRBJ2-7 and V is TRBV20-1; tentatively, D is TRBD1 or TRBD2 (5 bases each). Germline CDR1 reads DFQATT; CDR2 reads SNEGSKA (reference sequence). The CDR3 consists of 14 residues. Between the trimmed V and J ends, which lost 4 bases and 2 bases, there was a span of 15 bases. The CDR3 DNA is TGCAGTGCTAAGGGACCGGTGGGTCCCTACGAGCAGTACTTC. Translating gives CSAKGPVGPYEQYF.

This clonotype has only a few counts. The V and J genes are TRBV4-3 and TRBJ2-7; tentative D call: TRBD1 (6 bases). Germline CDR1 reads LGHNA; CDR2 reads YSLEER. The CDR3 covers 15 residues. V lost 0 bases and J lost 1, with 10 bases in between. The CDR3 protein is CASSQDAQGSYEQYF. The CDR3 nucleotides read TGCGCCAGCAGCCAAGATGCACAGGGTTCCTACGAGCAGTACTTC.

This clonotype has a handful of counts. The CDR3 DNA is TGTGCCAGCAGCTTACGACCGGGTGAGCAGTTCTTC. It is translated as CASSLRPGEQFF. The rearrangement uses TRBV7-2 and TRBJ2-1; D uncertain. The CDR3 is 12 residues long. Germline V gene lookup returns CDR1 SGHTA and CDR2 FQGNSA. V lost 2 bases, J lost 9 bases, and 8 bases lay in between. Filled out from reference TRBV7-2 and TRBJ2-1, the complete variable domain reads GAGVSQSPSNKVTEKGKDVELRCDPISGHTALYWYRQSLGQGLEFLIYFQGNSAPDKSGLPSDRFSAERTGGSVSTLTIQRTQQEDSAVYLCASSLRPGEQFFGPGTRLTVL.

This clonotype came up many times. The CDR3 region has the DNA TGTGCCAGCAGCCAAGCCCCTTCCTACGAGCAGTACTTC. Amino acid sequence: CASSQAPSYEQYF. This chain connects TRBV3-1 to TRBJ2-7; no clear D. V was shortened by 1 base and J by 1 base, with 5 bases between the two germline ends. The CDR3 consists of 13 residues. Germline values: CDR1 LGHDT, CDR2 YNNKEL (reference sequence).